This is a list of T cell receptor beta chains from one sample in a study of blood T cell repertoires in COVID-19. TCRdb keeps only in-frame clones here, not all; method: immunoSEQ multiplex PCR. The profile shows about 49,000 clones, about 90% of them singletons. The material sequenced was peripheral blood. All receptors come from a woman of 80 years or more with COVID-19, enrolled during active disease. The CDR3 runs from the conserved cysteine through the conserved F or W. D genes are given only for firm matches. Clone size is stated in some rows and not others, as once, few, many or a class when expanded.

j_gene: TRBJ2-7
abundance: NA
v_gene: TRBV3-1/TRBV3-2
d_gene: TRBD1
CDR3aa: CASSRTGDLYEQYF
CDR3nt: TGTGCCAGCAGCCGGACAGGGGACCTCTACGAGCAGTACTTC

j_gene: TRBJ2-7
abundance: NA
v_gene: TRBV30
d_gene: NA
CDR3aa: CAWSVGRGSAYSYEQYF
CDR3nt: TGTGCCTGGAGTGTTGGTCGAGGGTCCGCGTACTCCTACGAGCAGTACTTC

j_gene: TRBJ2-1
abundance: NA
v_gene: TRBV5-6
d_gene: TRBD1
CDR3aa: CASSWGDRDNEQFF
CDR3nt: TGTGCCAGCAGCTGGGGGGACAGGGACAATGAGCAGTTCTTC

j_gene: TRBJ2-7
abundance: NA
v_gene: TRBV6-2/TRBV6-3
d_gene: TRBD1
CDR3aa: CASSLTGDYEQYF
CDR3nt: TGTGCCAGCAGTCTGACAGGGGACTACGAGCAGTACTTC

j_gene: TRBJ2-7
abundance: NA
v_gene: TRBV15
d_gene: TRBD1
CDR3aa: CATSRPRQGLEQYF
CDR3nt: TGTGCCACCAGCAGACCCAGACAGGGCTTAGAGCAGTACTTC

j_gene: TRBJ2-7
abundance: NA
v_gene: TRBV6-6
d_gene: TRBD2
CDR3aa: CASSYGTGGYEQYF
CDR3nt: TGTGCCAGCAGTTACGGAACGGGGGGGTACGAGCAGTACTTC

j_gene: TRBJ2-5
abundance: NA
v_gene: TRBV28
d_gene: TRBD1
CDR3aa: CASSPAGTGGEETQYF
CDR3nt: TGTGCCAGCAGTCCCGCCGGGACAGGGGGAGAAGAGACCCAGTACTTC

j_gene: TRBJ1-1
abundance: NA
v_gene: TRBV18
d_gene: NA
CDR3aa: CASSPHRDEAFF
CDR3nt: TGTGCCAGCTCACCGCACAGGGATGAAGCTTTCTTT

j_gene: TRBJ2-3
abundance: NA
v_gene: TRBV30
d_gene: NA
CDR3aa: CAWSVTTDTQYF
CDR3nt: TGTGCCTGGAGTGTAACTACAGATACGCAGTATTTT

j_gene: TRBJ2-7
abundance: NA
v_gene: TRBV29-1
d_gene: TRBD1
CDR3aa: CSGITGGSSYEQYF
CDR3nt: TGCAGCGGGATTACAGGGGGTAGCTCCTACGAGCAGTACTTC

j_gene: TRBJ2-7
abundance: NA
v_gene: TRBV28
d_gene: TRBD2
CDR3aa: CASSTGGATYEQYF
CDR3nt: TGTGCCAGCAGCACCGGGGGGGCCACCTACGAGCAGTACTTC

j_gene: TRBJ2-3
abundance: NA
v_gene: TRBV4-2
d_gene: TRBD2
CDR3aa: CASSQAPTSGNTDTQYF
CDR3nt: TGTGCCAGCAGCCAAGCCCCGACTAGCGGGAACACAGATACGCAGTATTTT

j_gene: TRBJ2-3
abundance: NA
v_gene: TRBV6-1
d_gene: NA
CDR3aa: CASSEDRQLDTQYF
CDR3nt: TGTGCCAGCAGTGAAGACAGGCAATTGGATACGCAGTATTTT

j_gene: TRBJ1-2
abundance: once
v_gene: TRBV6-1
d_gene: NA
CDR3aa: CASSEGVPGDRSYGYTF
CDR3nt: TGTGCCAGCAGTGAGGGCGTACCAGGGGACCGTTCCTATGGCTACACCTTC

j_gene: TRBJ1-5
abundance: NA
v_gene: TRBV2
d_gene: NA
CDR3aa: CASRKGAHRDSGDSNQPQHF
CDR3nt: TGTGCCAGCAGAAAAGGGGCGCACCGAGATAGCGGGGATAGCAATCAGCCCCAGCATTTT

j_gene: TRBJ1-2
abundance: once
v_gene: TRBV2
d_gene: TRBD1
CDR3aa: CASSEQAQGYGYTF
CDR3nt: TGTGCCAGCAGTGAACAGGCACAGGGGTATGGCTACACCTTC

j_gene: TRBJ1-2
abundance: NA
v_gene: TRBV25-1
d_gene: NA
CDR3aa: CASSLSGPNYGYTF
CDR3nt: TGTGCCAGCAGCCTCAGCGGCCCTAACTATGGCTACACCTTC

j_gene: TRBJ2-7
abundance: NA
v_gene: TRBV13
d_gene: TRBD2
CDR3aa: CASSGLGTSGVGGEQYF
CDR3nt: TGTGCCAGCAGCGGCCTAGGGACTAGCGGGGTGGGTGGCGAGCAGTACTTC

j_gene: TRBJ1-2
abundance: NA
v_gene: TRBV19
d_gene: NA
CDR3aa: CASHPGFANYGYTF
CDR3nt: TGTGCCAGCCACCCGGGGTTTGCTAACTATGGCTACACCTTC

j_gene: TRBJ2-4
abundance: NA
v_gene: TRBV6-1
d_gene: TRBD2
CDR3aa: CASSDPGGFIQYF
CDR3nt: TGTGCCAGCAGCGACCCCGGGGGGTTCATTCAGTACTTC

j_gene: TRBJ1-2
abundance: NA
v_gene: TRBV10-3
d_gene: NA
CDR3aa: CAISDWQNDNYGYTF
CDR3nt: TGTGCCATCAGTGACTGGCAAAACGATAACTATGGCTACACCTTC

j_gene: TRBJ2-7
abundance: NA
v_gene: TRBV7-2
d_gene: TRBD2
CDR3aa: CASSTSGGGLEQYF
CDR3nt: TGTGCCAGCAGCACTAGCGGGGGGGGCCTCGAGCAGTACTTC

j_gene: TRBJ1-1
abundance: NA
v_gene: TRBV5-1
d_gene: NA
CDR3aa: CASSLRQENTEAFF
CDR3nt: TGCGCCAGCAGCTTACGACAGGAGAACACTGAAGCTTTCTTT

j_gene: TRBJ1-1
abundance: NA
v_gene: TRBV7-9
d_gene: NA
CDR3aa: CASSSRGNVLFF
CDR3nt: TGTGCCAGCAGCTCAAGAGGGAACGTCCTGTTCTTT

j_gene: TRBJ2-3
abundance: NA
v_gene: TRBV24-1
d_gene: TRBD2
CDR3aa: CATSPSGGDTQYF
CDR3nt: TGTGCCACCAGTCCTAGCGGGGGAGATACGCAGTATTTT

j_gene: TRBJ2-1
abundance: NA
v_gene: TRBV5-1
d_gene: TRBD2
CDR3aa: CASSLIQTSGRALNEQFF
CDR3nt: TGCGCCAGCAGCCTCATCCAGACTAGCGGGAGGGCCCTCAATGAGCAGTTCTTC

j_gene: TRBJ2-2
abundance: NA
v_gene: TRBV19
d_gene: NA
CDR3aa: CASSIELPGGELFF
CDR3nt: TGTGCCAGTAGTATAGAGCTCCCCGGGGGGGAGCTGTTTTTT

j_gene: TRBJ2-2
abundance: NA
v_gene: TRBV7-3
d_gene: TRBD2
CDR3aa: CASSDGLAANTGELFF
CDR3nt: TGTGCCAGCAGCGACGGACTAGCGGCTAACACCGGGGAGCTGTTTTTT

j_gene: TRBJ2-1
abundance: once
v_gene: TRBV5-6
d_gene: NA
CDR3aa: CASSSLEQFF
CDR3nt: TGTGCCAGCAGCTCCCTTGAGCAGTTCTTC

j_gene: TRBJ1-1
abundance: NA
v_gene: TRBV5-4
d_gene: NA
CDR3aa: CASTAHGVHEAFF
CDR3nt: TGTGCCAGCACCGCACACGGGGTACATGAGGCTTTCTTT

j_gene: TRBJ2-5
abundance: NA
v_gene: TRBV9
d_gene: NA
CDR3aa: CASSVAVTLQETQYF
CDR3nt: TGTGCCAGCAGCGTAGCAGTTACGCTCCAAGAGACCCAGTACTTC

j_gene: TRBJ2-3
abundance: NA
v_gene: TRBV14
d_gene: NA
CDR3aa: CASSQVPYTDTQYF
CDR3nt: TGTGCCAGCAGCCAAGTCCCGTACACAGATACGCAGTATTTT

j_gene: TRBJ1-2
abundance: NA
v_gene: TRBV11-2
d_gene: NA
CDR3aa: CASSPGVGYTF
CDR3nt: TGTGCCAGCAGCCCGGGGGTCGGCTACACCTTC

j_gene: TRBJ1-5
abundance: NA
v_gene: TRBV10-3
d_gene: NA
CDR3aa: CAISELPGDSNQPQHF
CDR3nt: TGTGCCATCAGTGAGCTGCCCGGGGATAGCAATCAGCCCCAGCATTTT

j_gene: TRBJ1-4
abundance: NA
v_gene: TRBV19
d_gene: NA
CDR3aa: CASSQREKLFF
CDR3nt: TGTGCCAGTAGCCAGCGGGAAAAACTGTTTTTT

j_gene: TRBJ1-2
abundance: once
v_gene: TRBV19
d_gene: NA
CDR3aa: CASTTGGASGYGYTF
CDR3nt: TGTGCCAGTACCACGGGGGGGGCCTCCGGTTATGGCTACACCTTC

j_gene: TRBJ2-1
abundance: NA
v_gene: TRBV24-1
d_gene: TRBD2
CDR3aa: CATSEGTSGNNEQFF
CDR3nt: TGTGCCACCAGTGAAGGGACTAGCGGTAACAATGAGCAGTTCTTC

j_gene: TRBJ2-1
abundance: NA
v_gene: TRBV24-1
d_gene: NA
CDR3aa: CATSDLGSTIHEQFF
CDR3nt: TGTGCCACCAGTGATTTGGGTTCAACTATCCATGAGCAGTTCTTC

j_gene: TRBJ1-1
abundance: NA
v_gene: TRBV5-3
d_gene: TRBD1
CDR3aa: CAKREGTGVTEAFF
CDR3nt: TGTGCCAAGCGAGAGGGGACAGGGGTTACTGAAGCTTTCTTT

j_gene: TRBJ1-2
abundance: NA
v_gene: TRBV6-5
d_gene: TRBD1
CDR3aa: CASRNQGARDYGYTF
CDR3nt: TGTGCCAGCAGAAATCAGGGGGCGCGGGACTATGGCTACACCTTC

j_gene: TRBJ2-1
abundance: once
v_gene: TRBV6-1
d_gene: NA
CDR3aa: CASSGGTGLSYNEQFF
CDR3nt: TGTGCCAGCAGTGGGGGCACAGGTTTGTCCTACAATGAGCAGTTCTTC

j_gene: TRBJ2-3
abundance: NA
v_gene: TRBV6-5
d_gene: NA
CDR3aa: CASSFKVSGTDTQYF
CDR3nt: TGTGCCAGCAGTTTTAAAGTTTCGGGCACAGATACGCAGTATTTT

j_gene: TRBJ1-1
abundance: once
v_gene: TRBV3-1/TRBV3-2
d_gene: TRBD1
CDR3aa: CASSPRQGPNTEAFF
CDR3nt: TGTGCCAGCAGCCCCAGACAGGGACCGAACACTGAAGCTTTCTTT

j_gene: TRBJ1-1
abundance: NA
v_gene: TRBV12-3/TRBV12-4
d_gene: NA
CDR3aa: CASRVQGVTEAFF
CDR3nt: TGTGCCAGCAGAGTACAGGGAGTGACTGAAGCTTTCTTT

j_gene: TRBJ1-2
abundance: NA
v_gene: TRBV9
d_gene: TRBD1
CDR3aa: CASSVGDREGYTF
CDR3nt: TGTGCCAGCAGCGTAGGAGACAGGGAAGGCTACACCTTC

j_gene: TRBJ2-2
abundance: NA
v_gene: TRBV7-9
d_gene: NA
CDR3aa: CASSLGQGTTGELFF
CDR3nt: TGTGCCAGCAGCTTAGGTCAGGGGACCACCGGGGAGCTGTTTTTT

j_gene: TRBJ1-3
abundance: few
v_gene: TRBV19
d_gene: NA
CDR3aa: CASSIIGPTGPGNTIYF
CDR3nt: TGTGCCAGTAGTATAATCGGCCCGACAGGCCCTGGAAACACCATATATTTT

j_gene: TRBJ2-7
abundance: NA
v_gene: TRBV6-5
d_gene: TRBD1
CDR3aa: CASSYGTGVLGYEQYF
CDR3nt: TGTGCCAGCAGTTACGGGACAGGGGTGTTGGGCTACGAGCAGTACTTC

j_gene: TRBJ1-1
abundance: NA
v_gene: TRBV6-5
d_gene: NA
CDR3aa: CASSYPGLTNTEAFF
CDR3nt: TGTGCCAGCAGTTACCCGGGACTTACGAACACTGAAGCTTTCTTT

j_gene: TRBJ2-4
abundance: NA
v_gene: TRBV9
d_gene: TRBD2
CDR3aa: CASSAGLAKNIQYF
CDR3nt: TGTGCCAGCAGCGCGGGACTAGCTAAAAACATTCAGTACTTC

j_gene: TRBJ1-3
abundance: NA
v_gene: TRBV5-1
d_gene: NA
CDR3aa: CASGSGPSGNTIYF
CDR3nt: TGCGCCAGCGGTAGTGGTCCGTCCGGAAACACCATATATTTT